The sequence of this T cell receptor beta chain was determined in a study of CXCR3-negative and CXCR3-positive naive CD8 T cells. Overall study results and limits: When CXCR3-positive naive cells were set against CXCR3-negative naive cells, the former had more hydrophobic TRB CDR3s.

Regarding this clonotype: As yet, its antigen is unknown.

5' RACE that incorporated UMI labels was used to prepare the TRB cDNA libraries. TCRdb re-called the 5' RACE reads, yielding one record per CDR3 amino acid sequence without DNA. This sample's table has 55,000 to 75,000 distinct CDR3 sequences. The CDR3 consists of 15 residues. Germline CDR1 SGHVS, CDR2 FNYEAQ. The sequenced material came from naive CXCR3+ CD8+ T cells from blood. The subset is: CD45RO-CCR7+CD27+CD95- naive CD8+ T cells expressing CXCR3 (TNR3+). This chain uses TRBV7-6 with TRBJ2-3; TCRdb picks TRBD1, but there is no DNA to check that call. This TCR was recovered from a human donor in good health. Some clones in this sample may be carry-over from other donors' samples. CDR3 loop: CASSPLGGRTDTQYF.